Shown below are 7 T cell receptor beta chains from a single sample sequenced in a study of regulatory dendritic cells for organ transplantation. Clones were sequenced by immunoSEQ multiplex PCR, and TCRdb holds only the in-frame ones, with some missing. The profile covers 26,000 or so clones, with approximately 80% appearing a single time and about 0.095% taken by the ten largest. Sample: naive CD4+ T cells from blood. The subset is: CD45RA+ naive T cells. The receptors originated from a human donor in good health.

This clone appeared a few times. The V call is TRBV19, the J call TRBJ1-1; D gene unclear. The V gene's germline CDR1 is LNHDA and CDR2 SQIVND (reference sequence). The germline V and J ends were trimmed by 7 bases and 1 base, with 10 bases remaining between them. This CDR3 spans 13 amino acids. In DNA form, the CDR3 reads TGTGCCAGTACACCGACTGAGAACACTGAAGCTTTCTTT. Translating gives CASTPTENTEAFF.

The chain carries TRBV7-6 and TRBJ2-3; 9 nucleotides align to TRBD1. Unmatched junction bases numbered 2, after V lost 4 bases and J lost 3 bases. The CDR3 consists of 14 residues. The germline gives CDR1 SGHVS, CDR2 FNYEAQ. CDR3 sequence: CASSSGQGTDTQYF. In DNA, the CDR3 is TGTGCCAGCAGCTCGGGACAGGGAACAGATACGCAGTATTTT.

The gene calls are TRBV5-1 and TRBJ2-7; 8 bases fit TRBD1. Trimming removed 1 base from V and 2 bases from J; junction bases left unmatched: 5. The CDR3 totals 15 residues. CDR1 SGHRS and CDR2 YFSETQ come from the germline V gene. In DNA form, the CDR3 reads TGCGCCAGCAGCTTGACCGGACAGGGTGCCTACGAGCAGTACTTC. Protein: CASSLTGQGAYEQYF.

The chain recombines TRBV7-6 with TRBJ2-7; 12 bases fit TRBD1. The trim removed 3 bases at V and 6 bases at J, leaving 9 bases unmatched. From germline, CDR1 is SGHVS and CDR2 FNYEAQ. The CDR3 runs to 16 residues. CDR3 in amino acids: CASSLGVGQGAGEQYF. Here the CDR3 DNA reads TGTGCCAGCAGCTTGGGGGTGGGACAGGGGGCCGGCGAGCAGTACTTC.

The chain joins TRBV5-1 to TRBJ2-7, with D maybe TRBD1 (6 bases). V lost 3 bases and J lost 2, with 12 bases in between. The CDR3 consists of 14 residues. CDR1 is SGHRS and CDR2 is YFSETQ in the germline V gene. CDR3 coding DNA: TGCGCCAGCAGCTCGGGGACACCTACCTACGAGCAGTACTTC. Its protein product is CASSSGTPTYEQYF.

The CDR3 sequence: CASSRGTGGNTEAFF. In nucleotides, the CDR3 is TGCGCCAGCAGCCGAGGTACAGGCGGAAACACTGAAGCTTTCTTT. This chain links TRBV5-1 with TRBJ1-1; a weak D match, TRBD1 (5 bases). Trimming took 4 bases from V and 2 from J, leaving 15 bases between them. Germline V gene data show CDR1 as SGHRS and CDR2 as YFSETQ. CDR3 length: 15 residues.

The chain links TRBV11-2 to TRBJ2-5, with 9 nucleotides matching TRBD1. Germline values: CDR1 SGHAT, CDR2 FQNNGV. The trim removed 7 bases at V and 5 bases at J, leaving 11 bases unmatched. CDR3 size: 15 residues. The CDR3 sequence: CASTNNRGRGETQYF. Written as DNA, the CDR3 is TGTGCCAGCACCAATAACAGGGGGCGCGGGGAGACCCAGTACTTC. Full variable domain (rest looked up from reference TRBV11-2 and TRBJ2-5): EAGVAQSPRYKIIEKRQSVAFWCNPISGHATLYWYQQILGQGPKLLIQFQNNGVVDDSQLPKDRFSAERLKGVDSTLKIQPAKLEDSAVYLCASTNNRGRGETQYFGPGTRLLVL.